These T cell receptor beta chains were read from a single sample in a study of T cell clonotyping in hematopoietic cell transplantation. The table came from immunoSEQ multiplex PCR; TCRdb's copy has only in-frame clones and leaves some out. The data contain 15,000 to 20,000 clones, around 70% of them singletons. Sequencing was carried out using peripheral blood mononuclear cells. The receptor source for this set is a woman between 55 and 75 years old in good health. Some clones in this sample may be carry-over from other donors' samples. Each CDR3 is given with its conserved first and last residue. A D gene is named only where the DNA matches it firmly. Rows give clone size only sometimes, using once, few, many, or a class for an expanded clone.

CDR3	DNA	D	V	J	size
CASSLEAGRKNEQYF	TGTGCCAGCAGCTTAGAGGCAGGGCGTAAGAACGAGCAGTACTTC	NA	TRBV7-9	TRBJ2-7	NA
CASSQLEGYTIYF	TGTGCCAGCAGCCAATTGGAGGGGTACACCATATATTTT	NA	TRBV7-6	TRBJ1-3	NA
CASSEPTGTAEETQYF	TGTGCCAGCAGCGAACCCACCGGGACAGCCGAAGAGACCCAGTACTTC	TRBD1	TRBV7-6	TRBJ2-5	NA
CASSPRLAGGGYGYTF	TGTGCCAGCAGCCCCCGGCTGGCAGGGGGCGGCTATGGCTACACCTTC	TRBD1	TRBV9	TRBJ1-2	NA
CASGRLYGYTF	TGTGCCAGCGGCAGGCTATATGGCTACACCTTC	NA	TRBV6-5	TRBJ1-2	NA
CSAGGAQPQHF	TGCAGTGCTGGGGGAGCTCAGCCCCAGCATTTT	NA	TRBV20-1	TRBJ1-5	few
CATGEGETQYF	TGTGCCACCGGGGAGGGAGAGACCCAGTACTTC	TRBD2	TRBV25-1	TRBJ2-5	NA
CASSPPGGEQFF	TGTGCCAGCAGTCCCCCGGGGGGTGAGCAGTTCTTC	TRBD2	TRBV6-5	TRBJ2-1	NA
CASTLQGTGGGQPQHF	TGTGCCAGCACTCTACAAGGGACAGGGGGCGGTCAGCCCCAGCATTTT	TRBD1	TRBV5-6	TRBJ1-5	NA
CAWSVTSGSKISNQPQHF	TGTGCCTGGAGTGTAACGTCAGGTTCGAAGATTAGCAATCAGCCCCAGCATTTT	NA	TRBV30	TRBJ1-5	NA
CASSESAGLSYEQYF	TGTGCCAGCAGTGAATCAGCGGGACTGTCCTACGAGCAGTACTTC	TRBD2	TRBV2	TRBJ2-7	NA
CASSGGGTGELFF	TGCGCCAGCAGCGGCGGGGGTACCGGGGAGCTGTTTTTT	TRBD2	TRBV5-1	TRBJ2-2	NA
CASSLDGRSSGNEQFF	TGTGCCAGCAGCTTAGATGGCCGAAGCTCTGGGAATGAGCAGTTCTTC	NA	TRBV11-2	TRBJ2-1	once
CASSHRTGFNQPQHF	TGCGCCAGCAGCCATCGGACAGGGTTCAATCAGCCCCAGCATTTT	TRBD1	TRBV4-3	TRBJ1-5	few
CASSQEGRGETQYF	TGCGCCAGCAGCCAAGAGGGCCGGGGAGAGACCCAGTACTTC	NA	TRBV4-3	TRBJ2-5	NA
CASRIEGDNSPLHF	TGTGCCAGCAGGATCGAAGGGGATAATTCACCCCTCCACTTT	NA	TRBV2	TRBJ1-6	NA
CASSERGEYYGYTF	TGTGCCAGCAGTGAACGGGGGGAGTACTATGGCTACACCTTC	NA	TRBV6-1	TRBJ1-2	NA
CASSSNTGQRVQETQYF	TGCGCCAGCAGCTCCAACACAGGGCAAAGAGTCCAAGAGACCCAGTACTTC	NA	TRBV5-1	TRBJ2-5	NA
CASSQQGYTEAFF	TGCGCCAGCAGCCAACAGGGGTACACTGAAGCTTTCTTT	NA	TRBV4-3	TRBJ1-1	NA
CASSLIDTGVHEQYF	TGTGCCAGCAGCTTGATCGATACAGGGGTACACGAGCAGTACTTC	TRBD1	TRBV7-8	TRBJ2-7	NA
CASSLIGLGGNTIYF	TGTGCCAGCAGCTTAATAGGGTTAGGGGGAAACACCATATATTTT	NA	TRBV7-2	TRBJ1-3	NA
CASSPGTTDYSNQPQHF	TGTGCCAGTAGCCCCGGGACAACGGATTATAGCAATCAGCCCCAGCATTTT	NA	TRBV19	TRBJ1-5	NA
CASSYISRGEVNVLTF	TGTGCCAGCAGTTACATATCCAGGGGGGAGGTCAACGTCCTGACTTTC	NA	TRBV6-5	TRBJ2-6	NA
CASSTKGQGPDNEQFF	TGTGCCAGCAGCACCAAGGGACAGGGGCCCGACAATGAGCAGTTCTTC	TRBD1	TRBV7-2	TRBJ2-1	few
CASSISGESTEAFF	TGTGCCAGTAGTATATCCGGGGAGAGCACTGAAGCTTTCTTT	NA	TRBV19	TRBJ1-1	NA
CASRGAAEQYF	TGTGCCAGCAGGGGGGCCGCGGAGCAGTACTTC	NA	TRBV27	TRBJ2-7	medium-sized
CASSTTSSTEAFF	TGTGCCAGCAGCACAACTTCTAGTACTGAAGCTTTCTTT	NA	TRBV9	TRBJ1-1	few
CASSAVGQRNYEQYF	TGTGCCAGCAGCGCGGTGGGACAAAGGAACTACGAGCAGTACTTC	NA	TRBV7-2	TRBJ2-7	NA
CASRYMRWGNQPQHF	TGTGCCAGCAGATATATGAGGTGGGGCAATCAGCCCCAGCATTTT	NA	TRBV6-6	TRBJ1-5	NA
CSAGTIYF	TGCAGTGCGGGAACCATATATTTT	NA	TRBV20-1	TRBJ1-3	NA
CASSLGTTNEQFF	TGTGCCAGCAGTTTAGGCACTACGAATGAGCAGTTCTTC	NA	TRBV27	TRBJ2-1	NA
CASSQPGQGLEQPQHF	TGCGCCAGCAGCCAGCCGGGACAGGGGTTGGAACAGCCCCAGCATTTT	TRBD1	TRBV4-1	TRBJ1-5	NA
CASSPQPSQGLSYEQYF	TGCGCCAGCAGCCCACAGCCCTCACAGGGGCTCTCCTACGAGCAGTACTTC	TRBD1	TRBV4-1	TRBJ2-7	NA
CASSDAVSSYNEQFF	TGTGCCAGCAGTGATGCGGTAAGCTCCTACAATGAGCAGTTCTTC	NA	TRBV6-4	TRBJ2-1	few
CASSDRLVRQVNQPQHF	TGTGCCAGCAGTGATAGGTTGGTCCGACAGGTCAATCAGCCCCAGCATTTT	NA	TRBV25-1	TRBJ1-5	NA